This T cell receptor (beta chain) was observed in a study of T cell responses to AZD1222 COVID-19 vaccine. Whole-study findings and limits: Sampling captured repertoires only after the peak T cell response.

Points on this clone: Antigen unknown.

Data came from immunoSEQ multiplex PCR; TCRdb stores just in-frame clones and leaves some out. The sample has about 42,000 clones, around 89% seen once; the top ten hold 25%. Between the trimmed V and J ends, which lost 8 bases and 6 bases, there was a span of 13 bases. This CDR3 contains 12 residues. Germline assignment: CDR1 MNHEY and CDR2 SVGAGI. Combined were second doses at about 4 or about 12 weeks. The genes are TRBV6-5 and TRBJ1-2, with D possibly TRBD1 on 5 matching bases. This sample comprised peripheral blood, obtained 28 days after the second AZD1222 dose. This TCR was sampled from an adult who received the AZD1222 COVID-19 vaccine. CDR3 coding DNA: TGTGCCAGCGGTAGGGGCAGGGATGGCTACACCTTC. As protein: CASGRGRDGYTF.